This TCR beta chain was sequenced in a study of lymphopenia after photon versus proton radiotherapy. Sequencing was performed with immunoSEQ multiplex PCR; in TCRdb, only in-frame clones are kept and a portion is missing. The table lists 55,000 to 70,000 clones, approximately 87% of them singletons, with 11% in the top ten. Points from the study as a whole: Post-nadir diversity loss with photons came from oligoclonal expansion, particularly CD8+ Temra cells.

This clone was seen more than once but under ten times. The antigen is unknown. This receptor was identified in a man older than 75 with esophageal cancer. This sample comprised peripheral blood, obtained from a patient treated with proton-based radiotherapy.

The CDR3 DNA follows: TGTGCCAGCAGCAACCCAACCCTAGGCAAAAACATTCAGTACTTC. Its translation is CASSNPTLGKNIQYF. The V and J genes are TRBV7-3 and TRBJ2-4, with no clear D. The CDR3 runs to 15 residues. V dropped 5 bases and J dropped 3 bases, with 14 bases sitting between them. The V gene's germline CDR1 is SGHTA and CDR2 FQGTGA. Full variable domain (missing parts from reference TRBV7-3 and TRBJ2-4): GAGVSQTPSNKVTEKGKYVELRCDPISGHTALYWYRQSLGQGPEFLIYFQGTGAADDSGLPNDRFFAVRPEGSVSTLKIQRTERGDSAVYLCASSNPTLGKNIQYFGAGTRLSVL.